This TCR beta chain stems from a study of T cells in Graves' hyperthyroidism and ophthalmopathy (dated by TCRdb to about 2019). For the wider study: Peripheral blood was collected at initial diagnosis, before any treatment. To identify TCR V-J signatures that set the groups apart, the researchers used a discovery cohort of about a hundred patients, made up of approximately 43 with Graves' ophthalmopathy and some 55 with stable Graves' hyperthyroidism. An independent validation cohort of some 18 hyperthyroidism patients and roughly 16 patients who later progressed to ophthalmopathy tested prospective prediction of ophthalmopathy. For training and testing, the 100 or so patients in the discovery cohort were randomly divided in a 7:3 ratio. Thyroid tissue and blood T-cell repertoires from about six Graves' hyperthyroidism patients were also compared in the study. Following sampling, methimazole starting at 30 mg daily was given to hyperthyroidism patients, and high-dose intravenous methylprednisolone was given to ophthalmopathy patients. The paper reports TCR Vbeta CDR3 sequencing of approximately 140 peripheral blood samples: around 45 ophthalmopathy, fewer than 85 hyperthyroidism and approximately 17 progressor patients.

Amplification of TCR beta CDR3 regions was carried out from RNA transcripts. A first-round RT-PCR of the TCR CDR3 used the HTBI primer set with the Qiagen OneStep RT-PCR kit. A second multiplex PCR round built the libraries, followed by size selection and purification. Libraries were sequenced paired-end with 100 bp reads on an Illumina HiSeq2000. Regarding the original processing steps: SOAPnuke was used to process the raw data, removing reads that contained adapters or uncalled bases, had a mean Phred below 15, or lacked an exact match to the constant primer or identifier. High-quality paired reads were merged with COPE v1.2.5, and unique nucleotide sequences were defined as clonotypes. MiTCR v1.1 was used to align the clonotypes against IMGT TRBV, TRBD and TRBJ reference segments. Analysis was restricted to V-J combinations with a frequency above 0.0001, which covered 99% to 99.2% of repertoires. The TCS score was defined as F50 (clonal expansion) divided by E x V (chaos), with BLOSUM62-based TCRdist calculated between CDR3 peptides within each V-J. Welch's t-statistics and random forest reduced 514 V-J features to fewer than 15, which were used in a naive Bayes classifier (R e1071). Using fastp at Q25 and MiXCR, TCRdb reprocessed the public reads and kept productive beta chains. One record per CDR3 amino acid sequence lists the most common genes and DNA. The V and J calls come from TCRdb's annotation, not from the publication. Across this sample there are under 350,000 distinct CDR3 sequences, with about 18% seen only once. 55% to 60% of the sample goes to the ten largest clones.

What the study reported, not specific to this receptor: No statistical method was used to fix the sample size in advance, and group allocation was not hidden from the investigators. Ophthalmopathy was separated from stable hyperthyroidism by a 13 V-J signature model, with just over 85% sensitivity and approximately 81% specificity obtained in cross-validation and 80%/75% obtained in testing. Most expanded thyroid clonotypes (frequency above 0.001) were also detected in blood, suggesting blood repertoires may reflect thyroid immune responses. In validation, the model predicted progression to ophthalmopathy with approximately 71% sensitivity and around 72% specificity, a median of 6.5 months before onset.

Based on the germline V gene (reference sequence), the CDR1 and CDR2 sequences are DFQATT and SNEGSKA. Spanning cysteine to phenylalanine, the CDR3 consists of 15 amino acids. The kept DNA is CDR3 alone, 45 bases in frame from the first base. V is trimmed back by 5 bases and J by 5 bases, and the junction contains 8 bases that no gene match accounts for. In the ophthalmopathy patients, disease was moderately to severely active, with a Clinical Activity Score of 3 or more, a NOSPECS grade of 4 or more, and a duration of less than 3 months. Exclusion was applied to patients with uncontrolled infections, other autoimmune diseases, pregnancy or lactation. Diagnoses were based on clinical symptoms, serum thyroxine and TRAb, thyroid ultrasound and orbital computed tomography. PBMCs were isolated from about 10 ml of fresh peripheral blood by Ficoll-Paque density gradient centrifugation. Trizol reagent was used to extract total RNA, and RNA quality was then checked on an Agilent 2100 Bioanalyzer.

A word on this clonotype: No cognate antigen has been identified for it. No much larger clonotype is one base removed from it; base qualities were not supplied.

The V and J genes are TRBV20-1 and TRBJ2-2, with 10 central nucleotides matching TRBD1. Sample: blood. The sequence was obtained from a woman aged 60-70 years with Graves' ophthalmopathy. The bases are TGCAGTGCTCCCCCGGACAGGGGGAAAACCGGGGAGCTGTTTTTT. Its amino acids are CSAPPDRGKTGELFF.